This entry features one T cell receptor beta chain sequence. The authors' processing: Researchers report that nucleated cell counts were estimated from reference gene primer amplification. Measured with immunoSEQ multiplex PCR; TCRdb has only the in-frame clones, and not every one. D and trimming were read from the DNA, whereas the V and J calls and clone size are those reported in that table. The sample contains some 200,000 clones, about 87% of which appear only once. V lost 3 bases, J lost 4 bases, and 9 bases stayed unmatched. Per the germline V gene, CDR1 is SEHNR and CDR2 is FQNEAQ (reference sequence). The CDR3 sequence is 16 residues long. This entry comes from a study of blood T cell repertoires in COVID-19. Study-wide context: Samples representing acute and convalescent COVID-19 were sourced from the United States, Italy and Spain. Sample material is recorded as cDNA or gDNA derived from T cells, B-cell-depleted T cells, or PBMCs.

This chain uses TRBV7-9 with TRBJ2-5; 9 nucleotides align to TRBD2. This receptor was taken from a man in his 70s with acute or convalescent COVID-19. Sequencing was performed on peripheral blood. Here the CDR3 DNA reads TGTGCCAGCAGCTTGGGAGGTAGCGGGAGTCGAGAGACCCAGTACTTC. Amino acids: CASSLGGSGSRETQYF.